This T cell receptor beta chain was retrieved from a study of blood T cell repertoires in COVID-19. Study details: Acute-phase and convalescent COVID-19 samples originated in the United States, Italy and Spain. Sample material is recorded as cDNA or gDNA derived from T cells, B-cell-depleted T cells, or PBMCs.

Per the study methods: Reference gene primer amplification gave nucleated cell count estimates. The method was immunoSEQ multiplex PCR; TCRdb's version includes in-frame clones alone and lacks a portion of them. That table supplies the V and J calls and clone size; D and trimming were determined from the DNA. The sample consists of 100,000 to 140,000 clones, around 83% of them appearing once. CDR1 MNHEY and CDR2 SVGEGT come from the germline V gene. The CDR3 runs 15 residues. V shed 5 bases and J 9 bases; nucleotides not matched to a gene: 6. The sample holds one count of this clone. The gene calls are TRBV6-2 or TRBV6-3 and TRBJ2-1; 14 bases match TRBD2. The material sequenced was peripheral blood. The TCR was taken from a man between 65 and 85 years old with acute or convalescent COVID-19. CDR3 bases: TGTGCCAGCAGTCCGGGACTAGCGGGGGCCCCTGAGCAGTTCTTC. This codes for CASSPGLAGAPEQFF.